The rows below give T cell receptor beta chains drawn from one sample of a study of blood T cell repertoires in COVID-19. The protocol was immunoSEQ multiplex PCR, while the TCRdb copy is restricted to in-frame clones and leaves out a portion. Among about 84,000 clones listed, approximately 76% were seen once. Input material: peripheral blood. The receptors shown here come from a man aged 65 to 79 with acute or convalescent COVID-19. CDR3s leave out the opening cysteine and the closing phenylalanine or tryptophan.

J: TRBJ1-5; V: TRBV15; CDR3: ATSREQDNQPQH
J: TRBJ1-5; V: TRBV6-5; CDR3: ASRTEIHSNQPQH
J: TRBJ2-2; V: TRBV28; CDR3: ASSPGGLAGEAGELF
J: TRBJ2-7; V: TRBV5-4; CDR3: ATTSVTYEQY
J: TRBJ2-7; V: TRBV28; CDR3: ASNRGLAGTQEQY
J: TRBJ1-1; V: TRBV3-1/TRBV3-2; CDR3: ASSHGTEAF
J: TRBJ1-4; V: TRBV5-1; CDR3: ASSFDTGRGGEKLF
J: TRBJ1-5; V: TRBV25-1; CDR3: ASSGHRGNQPQH
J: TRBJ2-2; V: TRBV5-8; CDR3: ASSLYGTAAGELF
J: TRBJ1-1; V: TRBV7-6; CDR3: ASSLIVRGIENTEAF
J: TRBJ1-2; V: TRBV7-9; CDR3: ASSPSGYGYT
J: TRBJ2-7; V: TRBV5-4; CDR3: ASSLKGQGTYEQY
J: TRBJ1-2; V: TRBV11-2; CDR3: ASSLNANRGHPNYGYT
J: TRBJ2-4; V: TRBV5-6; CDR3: ASSLGLAENIQY
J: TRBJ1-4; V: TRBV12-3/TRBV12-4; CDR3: ASSPNRGEKLF
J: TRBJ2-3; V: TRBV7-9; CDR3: ASSLLNTGIGTDTQY
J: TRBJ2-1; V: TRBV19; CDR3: ASSPQGGTVDNEQF
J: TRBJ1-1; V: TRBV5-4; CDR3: ASSPQGAHTEAF
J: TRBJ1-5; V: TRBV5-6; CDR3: ASSGGGTWNNQPQH
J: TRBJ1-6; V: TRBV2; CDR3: ASSEERNSYSPLH
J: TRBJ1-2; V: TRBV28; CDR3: ASSLRGGGNYGYT
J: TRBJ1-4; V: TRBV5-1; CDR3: ASSVTGPATNEKLF
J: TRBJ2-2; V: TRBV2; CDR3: ASSEVGWGQGATGELF
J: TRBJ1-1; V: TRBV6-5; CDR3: ASTQGQINTEAF
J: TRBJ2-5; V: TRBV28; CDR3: ASSFGQGRETQY